This T cell receptor beta chain was found in a study of Graves' ophthalmopathy and Graves' hyperthyroidism. Study-wide findings and caveats: Blood also harbored most expanded thyroid clonotypes above 0.001 frequency.

As the template, RNA transcripts were used to amplify TCR beta CDR3 regions. An opening RT-PCR round employed HTBI primers and preceded a second-round multiplex PCR. MiXCR, run by TCRdb on the multiplex PCR reads, gives a single entry per CDR3 protein. Of almost 750,000 distinct CDR3 sequences in the sample, roughly 41% are singletons; the top ten hold 44%. Germline CDR1 and CDR2: DFQATT and SNEGSKA (reference sequence). CDR3 length: 12 amino acids. V lost 6 bases to trimming and J lost 3 bases, with 12 bases between them. Uncontrolled infections, other autoimmune diseases, pregnancy or lactation barred patients from enrollment. Patients were diagnosed from clinical symptoms, serum thyroxine, TRAb, thyroid ultrasound and orbital computed tomography. The PBMCs were taken from approximately 9.7 ml of fresh peripheral blood. This clonotype was observed at least ten times. Its antigen is currently unknown.

The sample comprised peripheral blood. This chain uses TRBV20-1 with TRBJ2-7; TRBD1 or TRBD2 may be the D gene (5 bases each). This receptor was taken from an adult man with Graves' ophthalmopathy. The CDR3 protein is CSAGPQNYEQYF. Written as DNA, the CDR3 is TGCAGTGCGGGACCACAAAACTACGAGCAGTACTTC.